Reported below is one T cell receptor beta chain. Its antigen is unidentified. The V and J ends lost 1 base and 1 base respectively, with 7 bases between them. The CDR3 totals 14 residues. Germline assignment: CDR1 SGHTA and CDR2 FQGNSA. TCRdb re-called the RT-PCR reads through MiXCR, storing one row per CDR3 protein. The sample holds approximately 680,000 distinct CDR3 sequences, more than 15% seen once. This sample stems from a study of response to subunit inactivated influenza vaccine. General study findings and limits: Each seasonal flu vaccination may recruit only limited new T cells, authors suggested.

The sequence was obtained from a man aged 45-65 years who received an inactivated influenza vaccine. The rearrangement uses TRBV7-2 and TRBJ1-1; D is unresolved. Here the sequenced sample was PBMCs from blood, taken 12 days after vaccination. CDR3 nucleotides: TGTGCCAGCAGCTTAGTTCGGACGAACACTGAAGCTTTCTTT. This codes for CASSLVRTNTEAFF.